Following are 19 T cell receptor beta chains from one sample sequenced in a study of tumor and adjacent non-tumor tissue in lung cancer. This sample's RNA came from whole unsorted tissue. The normal lung tissue was taken more than 3 cm from the tumor edge. The library came from three nested PCR rounds adapted from ARM-PCR protocols. Each CDR3 protein is one row after TCRdb ran MiXCR on the multiplex PCR reads. The repertoire consists of 40,000 to 45,000 distinct CDR3 sequences, with roughly 62% occurring once and the leading ten covering about 20%. Material: distant non-tumor lung tissue. These TCRs come from a woman aged 40-49 years with non-small cell lung cancer.

The chain carries TRBV2 and TRBJ1-1; TRBD1 matches at 8 bases. Germline-derived CDR1 and CDR2 are SNHLY and FYNNEI. The junction had 9 bases not matched to a gene; V was cut back by 0 bases and J by 6 bases. This CDR3 region has 16 residues. DNA of the CDR3: TGTGCCAGCAGTGAAGCAAGGACAGGGACGGGATCTGAAGCTTTCTTT. Its protein product is CASSEARTGTGSEAFF.

The chain employs TRBV5-6 and TRBJ1-2; D perhaps matches TRBD1 (6 bases). The germline gives CDR1 SGHDT, CDR2 YYEEEE. The CDR3 loop spans 13 amino acids. Trimming left V 4 bases short and J 13 bases short, with 20 bases between. The CDR3 region has the DNA TGTGCCAGCAGCCGGTTACAGGGTTTAAGACCCACCTTC. It translates to CASSRLQGLRPTF.

As concerns this clonotype: The conserved final phenylalanine or tryptophan is absent from the CDR3, which likely points to a read error. The V gene is TRBV11-2, the J gene TRBJ2-1; 9 bases line up with TRBD2. The length of the CDR3 is 13 residues. Germline V gene lookup returns CDR1 SGHAT and CDR2 FQNNGV. CDR3 amino acids: CTSSRTSVNEQFS. The CDR3 DNA follows: TGTACCAGCAGCCGGACTAGCGTGAATGAGCAGTTCTCC.

In the case of this clonotype: A read error may explain this, as a much larger clone is one base away. This chain links TRBV1 with TRBJ2-4; the tabulated D call, TRBD1, remains unverified against the DNA. TRBV1 is shown as a pseudogene. The CDR3 is 16 residues long. The CDR3 here is CTSPSAGHQAKNIHYF. The CDR3 DNA reads as TGCACCAGCCCCTCAGCGGGACATCAGGCCAAAAACATTCACTACTTC.

About this clonotype itself: Possible read error: a much larger clone is one base away. The CDR3, as DNA: TGTACCAGCAGGGGGACAGGTAACAATGAGCAGTTCTTC. Its translation is CTSRGTGNNEQFF. The chain combines TRBV12-3 or TRBV12-4 with TRBJ2-1; 8 bases match TRBD1. There are 13 residues in the CDR3.

This clonotype was detected only a few times. This may be a read error: a much more frequent sequence differs by one nucleotide. V gene TRBV7-9 combines with J gene TRBJ2-7, with D hard to call. This CDR3 spans 12 amino acids. Trimming cost V 3 bases and J 5 bases, with 8 bases left between them. Germline V CDR1 and CDR2: SEHNR, FQNEAQ (reference sequence). The CDR3 loop reads CASSFSFHEQYF. As DNA, the CDR3 is TGTGCCAGCAGCTTCTCTTTCCACGAGCAGTACTTC.

About this clonotype: This is likely a read error, given that the CDR3 carries no conserved phenylalanine or tryptophan at its end. The V gene is TRBV29-1, the J gene TRBJ2-3, with a possible D match to TRBD2 (5 bases). The V gene's germline CDR1 is SQVTM and CDR2 ANQGSEA. The CDR3 is 13 amino acids. This chain's CDR3 is CSVGVTGTDTQYS. CDR3 coding DNA: TGTAGCGTCGGAGTTACGGGGACAGATACGCAGTATTCT.

In the case of this clonotype: The junction and the germline gene differ at one end; a read error may be behind it. The chain combines TRBV6-1 with TRBJ2-3; 7 positions match TRBD2. The CDR3 covers 13 residues. The V gene's germline CDR1 is MNHNS and CDR2 SASEGT. This chain's CDR3 is CSRSSGRTDTQYF. The CDR3 nucleotides are TGTTCCAGAAGTAGCGGGCGCACAGATACGCAGTATTTT.

With regard to this clonotype: One junction end disagrees with the germline gene, perhaps due to a read error. This chain joins TRBV11-1 and TRBJ2-7; 9 positions agree with TRBD1. The CDR3 sequence is 14 residues long. Germline V lookup: CDR1 SGHAT, CDR2 FQDESV (reference sequence). CDR3 in amino acids: CASGRTGGSYVQYF. The CDR3 DNA follows: TGTGCCAGCGGCCGTACAGGGGGCAGCTACGTGCAGTACTTC.

On this clonotype itself: A junction end diverges from the germline sequence, so it may reflect a read error. The chain carries TRBV12-3 or TRBV12-4 and TRBJ1-1; possibly TRBD1 for D (6 bases). CDR3 length equals 13 residues. The CDR3 DNA follows: TGTGCCAACGAAAGGGATCAGGGGACTGAGGCTTTCTTT. Its protein is CANERDQGTEAFF.

This clonotype was detected a few times. The chain has TRBV20-1 and TRBJ2-1, with D unresolved. This CDR3 has 17 amino acids. V gave up 2 bases and J gave up 0 bases, with 17 bases separating them. CDR1 and CDR2 (germline): DFQATT, SNEGSKA (reference sequence). CDR3 residues: CSARPEVALSSYNEQFF. CDR3 DNA sequence: TGCAGTGCTAGACCAGAAGTGGCCCTGAGCTCCTACAATGAGCAGTTCTTC.

This clonotype was seen at least ten times. The gene calls are TRBV6-1 and TRBJ1-5, with D maybe TRBD1 (5 bases). V was clipped by 2 bases and J by 6 bases, with 14 bases between them. Per germline, CDR1 MNHNS and CDR2 SASEGT. The CDR3 length is 15 residues. CDR3 amino acids: CASSERGGVGQPQHF. Here the CDR3 DNA reads TGTGCCAGCAGTGAACGGGGGGGAGTGGGTCAGCCCCAGCATTTT.

In the case of this clonotype: This CDR3 fails to terminate in the conserved phenylalanine or tryptophan, so it likely reflects a read error. J is TRBJ2-5 and V is TRBV7-3; D is unclear. In germline, CDR1 is SGHTA, CDR2 FQGTGA. This CDR3 has 13 amino acids. V shed 5 bases and J shed 4 bases, with 11 bases lying between them. CDR3 loop: CASSLSDGETQYL. CDR3 bases: TGTGCCAGCAGCCTATCGGACGGAGAGACCCAGTACTTA.

Concerning this clonotype itself: This may be a read error: a much more frequent sequence differs by one nucleotide. The chain combines TRBV4-1 with TRBJ2-1; D is possibly TRBD1 or TRBD2 (5 bases each). Looked up from germline, CDR1 is MGHRA and CDR2 is YSYEKL. Trimming removed 4 bases at V and 6 bases at J, with 16 bases between. The CDR3 is made up of 15 amino acids. CDR3 DNA sequence: TGCGCCAGCAGCCTGGGACCTAGGTGGTTCAATGAGCAGTTCTTC. Its translation is CASSLGPRWFNEQFF.

This clonotype was recorded many times. The J gene is TRBJ2-1, the V gene TRBV20-1, with 9 bases aligning to TRBD1. J was trimmed by 7 bases and V by 6 bases; bases with no gene match: 10. CDR1 and CDR2 (germline): DFQATT, SNEGSKA (reference sequence). There are 14 residues in the CDR3. CDR3: CSATGTGLGNEQFF. The DNA of the CDR3 is TGCAGTGCCACCGGGACAGGGTTGGGTAATGAGCAGTTCTTC.

This chain links TRBV19 with TRBJ2-1, with D perhaps matching TRBD2 (6 bases). The V gene lost 9 bases and the J gene lost 2 bases, with 17 bases spanning the gap. This CDR3 is built from 15 residues. Germline CDR1 and CDR2: LNHDA and SQIVND (reference sequence). CDR3 amino acids: CASTDYPSPYNEQFF. For the CDR3, the DNA is TGTGCCAGCACGGACTATCCGAGCCCCTACAATGAGCAGTTCTTC.

Comments on this clonotype: The junction departs from germline at one end; a sequencing error may be responsible. The V gene is TRBV6-5, the J gene TRBJ2-2, with 7 bases fitting TRBD1. The germline V gene encodes CDR1 MNHEY and CDR2 SVGAGI. There are 15 residues in the CDR3. Written as DNA, the CDR3 is TGTGCCAGCAGCACGGGACAGTTGAAGACCGGGGAGCTGTTTTTC. Amino acid sequence: CASSTGQLKTGELFF.

Notes on this clonotype: A much bigger clone sits one base away, suggesting this may be a read error. The rearrangement joins TRBV5-4 to TRBJ2-7; no definite D call. Germline CDR1 and CDR2: SGHNT and YYREEE (reference sequence). This CDR3 is 12 amino acids long. V shed 3 bases and J shed 3 bases, with 7 bases lying between them. CDR3 nucleotides: TGTGCCAGCAGCTACCCCAGCTACGAGCAGTACTTC. This codes for CASSYPSYEQYF.

Of note for this clonotype: A much bigger clone sits one base away, suggesting this may be a read error. This chain connects TRBV29-1 to TRBJ1-1, with 10 bases identical to TRBD1. Germline V gives CDR1 SQVTM, CDR2 ANQGSEA. V was pared by 3 bases and J by 11 bases, with 12 bases of the junction left unmatched. The CDR3 contains 14 residues. CDR3 in DNA: TGCAGCGTTGATCGACAAAGGACAGGGGGTGAGGCTTTCTTT. Its translation is CSVDRQRTGGEAFF. Filled out from reference TRBV29-1 and TRBJ1-1, the complete variable domain reads SAVISQKPSRDICQRGTSLTIQCQVDSQVTMMFWYRQQPGQSLTLIATANQGSEATYESGFVIDKFPISRPNLTFSTLTVSNMSPEDSSIYLCSVDRQRTGGEAFFGQGTRLTVV.